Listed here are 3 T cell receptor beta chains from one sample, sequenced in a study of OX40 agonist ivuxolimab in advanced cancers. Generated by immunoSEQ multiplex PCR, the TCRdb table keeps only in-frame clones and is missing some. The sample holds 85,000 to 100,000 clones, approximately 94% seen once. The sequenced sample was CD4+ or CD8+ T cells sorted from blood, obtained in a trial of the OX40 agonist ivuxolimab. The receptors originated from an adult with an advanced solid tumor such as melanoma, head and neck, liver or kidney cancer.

The CDR3 loop reads CASSIRKDRQETQYF. Written as DNA, the CDR3 is TGTGCCAGTAGTATCAGGAAGGACAGGCAAGAGACCCAGTACTTC. The chain recombines TRBV19 with TRBJ2-5, with 7 bases lining up with TRBD1. The CDR3 has 15 residues. CDR1 and CDR2 (germline): LNHDA, SQIVND (reference sequence). V gave up 3 bases and J gave up 2 bases; unmatched junction bases: 6.

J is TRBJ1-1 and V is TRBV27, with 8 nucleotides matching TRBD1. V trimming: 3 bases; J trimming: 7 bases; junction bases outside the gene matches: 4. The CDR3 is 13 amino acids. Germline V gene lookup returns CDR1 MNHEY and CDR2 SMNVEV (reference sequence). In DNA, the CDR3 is TGTGCCAGCAGTTTCAGGGGGCCGTTTGAAGCTTTCTTT. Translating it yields CASSFRGPFEAFF.

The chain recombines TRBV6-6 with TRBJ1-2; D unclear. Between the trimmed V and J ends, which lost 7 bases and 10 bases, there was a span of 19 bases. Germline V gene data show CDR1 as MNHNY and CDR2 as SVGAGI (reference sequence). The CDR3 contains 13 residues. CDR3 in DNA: TGTGCCAGCACTAACCCTCCCGGAGGAATCTACACCTTC. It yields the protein CASTNPPGGIYTF.